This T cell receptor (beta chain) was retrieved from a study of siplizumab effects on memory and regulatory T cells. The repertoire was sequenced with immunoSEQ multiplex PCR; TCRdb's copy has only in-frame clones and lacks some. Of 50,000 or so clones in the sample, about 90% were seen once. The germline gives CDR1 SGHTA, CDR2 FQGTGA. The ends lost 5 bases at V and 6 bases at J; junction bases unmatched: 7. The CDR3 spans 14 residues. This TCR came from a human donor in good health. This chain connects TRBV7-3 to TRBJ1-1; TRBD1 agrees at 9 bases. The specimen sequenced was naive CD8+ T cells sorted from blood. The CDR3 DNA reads TGTGCCAGCAGCGATACAGGGGGCGCAGCTGAAGCTTTCTTT. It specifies CASSDTGGAAEAFF.